This TCR beta chain came from a study of CXCR3-negative and CXCR3-positive naive CD8 T cells. The TRB cDNA libraries were prepared by 5' RACE with UMI labels. TCRdb reprocessed the 5' RACE reads and reports one entry per CDR3 protein, with no DNA. Here the sample table reports more than 7,500 distinct CDR3 sequences. This clonotype is classed as medium-sized (0.01 to 0.1%) by frequency. Germline assignment: CDR1 LGHNA and CDR2 YSLEER. The CDR3 totals 14 residues. The source material was naive CXCR3- CD8+ T cells from blood. Noted subset: CD45RO-CCR7+CD27+CD95- naive CD8+ T cells lacking CXCR3 (TNR3-). The chain joins TRBV4-3 to TRBJ2-5. The receptor's source is a human donor in good health. Some clones in this sample may be carry-over from other donors' samples. The CDR3 region is CASSQDIGEETQYF.